What follows are 11 T cell receptor beta chains derived from one specimen sequenced in a study of T cell responses to AZD1222 COVID-19 vaccine. Only in-frame clones appear in the TCRdb table, and some are missing; sequencing was by immunoSEQ multiplex PCR. The sample records tens of thousands of clones, more than 70% being singletons. Specimen: peripheral blood, collected on day 0 of AZD1222 vaccination. The receptors derive from an adult in good health.

The chain is built from TRBV9 and TRBJ2-7, with TRBD1 identical over 8 bases. Trimming removed 3 bases from V and 2 bases from J; junction bases left unmatched: 7. The CDR3 covers 15 residues. From germline, CDR1 is SGDLS and CDR2 YYNGEE. The CDR3 loop is CASSAGTGQTYEQYF. The DNA of the CDR3 is TGTGCCAGCAGCGCCGGGACAGGCCAGACCTACGAGCAGTACTTC.

This sequence joins TRBV7-8 and TRBJ1-6, with D possibly being TRBD1 (5 bases). Germline-derived CDR1 and CDR2 are SGHVS and FQNEAQ. This CDR3 spans 14 amino acids. Trimming removed 5 bases at V and 8 bases at J, with 13 bases between. The CDR3 here is CASSPKLGDSPLHF. DNA of the CDR3: TGTGCCAGCAGCCCGAAGCTGGGGGATTCACCCCTCCACTTT.

The chain uses TRBV28 and TRBJ2-7, with 10 bases matching TRBD1. From germline, CDR1 is MDHEN and CDR2 SYDVKM. The CDR3 extends over 18 amino acids. Losses at the gene ends were 1 base for V and 2 bases for J; bases not matched to a gene: 11. CDR3 sequence (DNA): TGTGCCAGCAGTTTATTCCGCACCCGGGACAGGGGTACCTACGAGCAGTACTTC. It translates to CASSLFRTRDRGTYEQYF.

Turning to this clone: This specimen includes other DNA sequences encoding the same CDR3. The chain links TRBV3-1 (or the pseudogene TRBV3-2) to TRBJ2-3; 11 bases fit TRBD2. Per the germline V gene, CDR1 is LGHDT and CDR2 is YNNKEL (reference sequence). The CDR3 runs 18 residues. V lost 0 bases, J lost 3 bases, and 8 bases stayed unmatched. In DNA, the CDR3 is TGTGCCAGCAGCCAAGAGGGGCTAGCGGGAGGAGGGACAGATACGCAGTATTTT. As protein: CASSQEGLAGGGTDTQYF.

V is TRBV3-1 (or the pseudogene TRBV3-2) and J is TRBJ1-5, with D perhaps matching TRBD1 (5 bases). This CDR3 region has 17 residues. Germline CDR1 reads LGHDT; CDR2 reads YNNKEL (reference sequence). V was trimmed by 0 bases and J by 4 bases, leaving 16 bases between them. The CDR3 coding sequence is TGTGCCAGCAGCCAAGACAGGGCCCTAGGCCTAAATCAGCCCCAGCATTTT. This gives the protein CASSQDRALGLNQPQHF.

The count of this clone is one. CDR3 region: CATSRQSTNQPQHF. CDR3 sequence (DNA): TGTGCCACCAGCAGACAGTCAACAAATCAGCCCCAGCATTTT. The chain recombines TRBV15 with TRBJ1-5; D is unclear. Trimming shortened V by 2 bases and J by 4 bases, and 9 bases separated the two germline ends. CDR3 size: 14 residues. The germline gives CDR1 LNHNV, CDR2 YYDKDF (reference sequence).

This clone was seen a single time. The rearrangement links TRBV6-2 or TRBV6-3 to TRBJ2-7; no reliable D call. The V gene lost 5 bases and the J gene lost 6 bases, with 8 bases spanning the gap. Germline CDR1 MNHEY, CDR2 SVGEGT. CDR3 length: 11 amino acids. CDR3 protein: CASSSIPEQYF. For the CDR3, the DNA is TGTGCCAGCAGTAGTATCCCCGAGCAGTACTTC.

V is TRBV5-5 and J is TRBJ2-3, with 14 bases aligning to TRBD2. Losses at the gene ends were 4 bases for V and 4 bases for J; bases not matched to a gene: 8. The CDR3 is 17 residues long. The germline CDR1 and CDR2 sequences are SGHKS and YYEKEE (reference sequence). CDR3 DNA: TGTGCCAGCAGCGCGTATCTGACTAGCGGGAGGGCAGATACGCAGTATTTT. Translating gives CASSAYLTSGRADTQYF.

The gene calls are TRBV5-4 and TRBJ1-1; 8 bases match TRBD1. V lost 3 bases to trimming and J lost 0 bases; unmatched junction nucleotides: 1. The CDR3 consists of 14 residues. Germline V CDR1 and CDR2: SGHNT, YYREEE (reference sequence). CDR3 protein: CASSYRGMNTEAFF. The CDR3 region has the DNA TGTGCCAGCAGCTACAGGGGGATGAACACTGAAGCTTTCTTT.

The CDR3 nucleotides read TGTGCCAGCAGTTCCCCCCTCCGGGACTTGTCCTACAATGAGCAGTTCTTC. Residues: CASSSPLRDLSYNEQFF. The J gene is TRBJ2-1, the V gene TRBV27; TRBD2 might be the D (6 bases). This CDR3 has 17 residues. Trimming removed 4 bases from V and 1 base from J, with 17 bases in between. Germline CDR1 is MNHEY and CDR2 is SMNVEV (reference sequence).

The rearrangement links TRBV29-1 to TRBJ1-3, with a tentative D call TRBD1 (5 bases). The CDR3 has 13 residues. Germline V CDR1 and CDR2: SQVTM, ANQGSEA. V shed 7 bases and J shed 1 base, with 11 bases lying between them. In nucleotides, the CDR3 is TGCAGCGCTGGGAGGGGTTCTGGAAACACCATATATTTT. Its protein is CSAGRGSGNTIYF.